The source of this TCR beta chain is a study of beta chain bispecific antibodies for T cell cancers. Background on the study: TRBV sequencing of surviving healthy T cells measured each family's depletion. The leukemia lines expressed TRBV12-3 (Jurkat) and TRBV5-5 (HPB-ALL).

T cells were expanded from blood mononuclear cells for about 3 days with anti-CD3 OKT3 or CD3/CD28 beads. Broader study findings: Versus anti-CD19, anti-TRBV12 exposure cut the TRBV12-3 share of TRBV signal by roughly 99%. The leukemia cells, rather than normal T cells, gave most of the targeted TRBV signal.

Germline V gene data show CDR1 as SGHRS and CDR2 as YFSETQ. The CDR3 is made up of 15 amino acids. Losses at the gene ends were 0 bases for V and 7 bases for J; bases not matched to a gene: 7. This clonotype was recorded at least ten times. Antigen: not known. Libraries carried unique molecular identifiers used for clonotype counts. One entry per CDR3 protein results from TCRdb running MiXCR on the 5' RACE reads. The sample holds 7,500 to 10,000 distinct CDR3 sequences, around 2.2% seen once. The receptor was derived from a human donor in good health. Some clones in this sample may be carry-over from other donors' samples. The sample here was T cells from a healthy donor cultured with Jurkat leukemia cells, taken from a culture containing an anti-CD19 bispecific antibody. The V and J genes are TRBV5-1 and TRBJ2-1; 7 bases match TRBD1. The CDR3 nucleotides read TGCGCCAGCAGCTTGGTGGACGGACAGGTTAATGAGCAGTTCTTC. It translates to CASSLVDGQVNEQFF.